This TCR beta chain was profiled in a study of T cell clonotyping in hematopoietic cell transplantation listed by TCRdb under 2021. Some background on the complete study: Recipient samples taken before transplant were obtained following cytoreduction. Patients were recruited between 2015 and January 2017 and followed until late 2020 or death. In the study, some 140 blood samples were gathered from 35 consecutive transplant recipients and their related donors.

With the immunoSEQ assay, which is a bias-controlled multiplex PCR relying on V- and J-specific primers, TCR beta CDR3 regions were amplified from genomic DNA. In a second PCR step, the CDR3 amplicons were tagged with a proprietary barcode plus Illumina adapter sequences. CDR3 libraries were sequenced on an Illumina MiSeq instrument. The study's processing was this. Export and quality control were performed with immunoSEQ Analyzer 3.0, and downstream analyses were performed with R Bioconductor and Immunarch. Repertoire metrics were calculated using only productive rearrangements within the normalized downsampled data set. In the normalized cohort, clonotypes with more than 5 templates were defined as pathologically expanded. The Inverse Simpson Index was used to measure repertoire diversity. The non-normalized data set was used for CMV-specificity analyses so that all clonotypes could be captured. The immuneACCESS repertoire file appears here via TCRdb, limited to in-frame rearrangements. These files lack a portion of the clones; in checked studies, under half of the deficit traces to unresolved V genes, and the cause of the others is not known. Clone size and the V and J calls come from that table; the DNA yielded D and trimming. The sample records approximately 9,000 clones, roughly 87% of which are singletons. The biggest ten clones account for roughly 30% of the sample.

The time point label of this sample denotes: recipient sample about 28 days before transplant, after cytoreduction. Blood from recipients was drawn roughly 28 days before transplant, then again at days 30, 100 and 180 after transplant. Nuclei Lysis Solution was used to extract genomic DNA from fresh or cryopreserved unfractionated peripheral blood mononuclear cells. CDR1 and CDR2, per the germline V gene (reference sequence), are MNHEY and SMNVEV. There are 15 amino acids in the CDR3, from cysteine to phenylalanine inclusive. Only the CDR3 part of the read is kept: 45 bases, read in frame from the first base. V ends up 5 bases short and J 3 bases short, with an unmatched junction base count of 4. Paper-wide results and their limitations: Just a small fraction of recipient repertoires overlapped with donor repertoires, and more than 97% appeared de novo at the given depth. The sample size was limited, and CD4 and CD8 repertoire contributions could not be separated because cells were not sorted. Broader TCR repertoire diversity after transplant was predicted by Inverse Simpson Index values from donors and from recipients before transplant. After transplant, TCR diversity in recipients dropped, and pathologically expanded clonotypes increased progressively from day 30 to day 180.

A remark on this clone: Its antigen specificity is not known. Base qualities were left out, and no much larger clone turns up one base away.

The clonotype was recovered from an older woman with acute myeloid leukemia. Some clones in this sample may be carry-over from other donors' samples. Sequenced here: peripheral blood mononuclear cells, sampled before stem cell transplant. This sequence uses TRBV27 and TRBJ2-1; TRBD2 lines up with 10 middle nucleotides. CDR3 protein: CASSITSGVYNEQFF. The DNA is TGTGCCAGCAGTATCACTAGCGGGGTCTACAATGAGCAGTTCTTC.